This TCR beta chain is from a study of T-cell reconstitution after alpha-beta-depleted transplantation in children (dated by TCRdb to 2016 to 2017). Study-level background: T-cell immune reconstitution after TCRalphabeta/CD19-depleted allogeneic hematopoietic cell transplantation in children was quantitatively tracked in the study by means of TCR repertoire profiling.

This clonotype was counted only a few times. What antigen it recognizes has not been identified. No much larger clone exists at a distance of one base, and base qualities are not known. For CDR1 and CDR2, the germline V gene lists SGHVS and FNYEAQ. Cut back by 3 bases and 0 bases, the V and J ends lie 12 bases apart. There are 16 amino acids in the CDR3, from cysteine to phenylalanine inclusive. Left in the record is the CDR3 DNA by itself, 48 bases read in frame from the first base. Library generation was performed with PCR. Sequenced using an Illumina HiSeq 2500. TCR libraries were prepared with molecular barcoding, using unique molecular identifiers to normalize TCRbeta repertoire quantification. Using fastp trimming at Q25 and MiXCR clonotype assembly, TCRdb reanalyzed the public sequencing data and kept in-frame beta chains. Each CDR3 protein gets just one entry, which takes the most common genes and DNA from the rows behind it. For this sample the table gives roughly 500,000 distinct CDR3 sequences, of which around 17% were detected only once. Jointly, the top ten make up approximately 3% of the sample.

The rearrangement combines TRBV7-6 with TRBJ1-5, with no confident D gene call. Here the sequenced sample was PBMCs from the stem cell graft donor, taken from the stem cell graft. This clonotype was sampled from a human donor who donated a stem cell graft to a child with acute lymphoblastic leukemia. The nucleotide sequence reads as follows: TGTGCCAGCAGCTTTAGTCCAGTCAATAGCAATCAGCCCCAGCATTTT. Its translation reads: CASSFSPVNSNQPQHF.